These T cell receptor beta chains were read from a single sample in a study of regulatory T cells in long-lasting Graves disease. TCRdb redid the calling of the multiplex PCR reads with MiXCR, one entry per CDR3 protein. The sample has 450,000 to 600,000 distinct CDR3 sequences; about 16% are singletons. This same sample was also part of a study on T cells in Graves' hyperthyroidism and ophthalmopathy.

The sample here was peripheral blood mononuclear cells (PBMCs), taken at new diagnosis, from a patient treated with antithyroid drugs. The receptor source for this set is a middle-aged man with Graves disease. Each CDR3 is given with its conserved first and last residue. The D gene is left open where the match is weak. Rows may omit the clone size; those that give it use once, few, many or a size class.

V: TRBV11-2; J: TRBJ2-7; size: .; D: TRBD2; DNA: TGTGCCAGCAGCTCCTCTAGCGGCAGGGACTACGAGCAGTACTTC; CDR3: CASSSSSGRDYEQYF
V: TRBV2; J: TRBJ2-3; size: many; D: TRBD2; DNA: TGTGCCAGCAGTGAAGGAAGTTTGGTGGGAGGGCAGTCAGATACGCAGTATTTT; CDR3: CASSEGSLVGGQSDTQYF
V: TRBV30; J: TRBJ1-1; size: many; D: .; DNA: TGTGCCTGGAGTGTTCAGGTCGGGATCACTGAAGCTTTCTTT; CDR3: CAWSVQVGITEAFF
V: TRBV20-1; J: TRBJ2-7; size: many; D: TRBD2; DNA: TGCAGTGCTAGAGATCCGGCGGGAGGTGATTACGAGCAGTACTTC; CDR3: CSARDPAGGDYEQYF
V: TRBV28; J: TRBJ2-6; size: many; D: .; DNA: TGTGCCAGCAGCGAGGGCCGACCATACTCTGGGGCCAACGTCCTGACTTTC; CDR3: CASSEGRPYSGANVLTF
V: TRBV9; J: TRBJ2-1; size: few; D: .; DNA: TGTGCCAGCAGCCTCGAGGCGGGACTGGGGGACAATGAGCAGTTCTTC; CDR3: CASSLEAGLGDNEQFF
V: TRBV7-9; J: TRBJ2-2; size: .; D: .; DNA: TGTGCCAGCAGCCCCGGGGCACCTAGGAACACCGGGGAGCTGTTTTTT; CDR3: CASSPGAPRNTGELFF
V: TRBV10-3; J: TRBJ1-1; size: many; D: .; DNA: TGTGCCACCCAGGAGGGACACACGAACACTGAAGCTTTCTTT; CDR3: CATQEGHTNTEAFF
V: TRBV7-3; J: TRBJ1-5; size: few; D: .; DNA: TGTGCCAGCAGCTCCCGGGGTGTAAGTCAGCCCCAGCATTTT; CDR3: CASSSRGVSQPQHF
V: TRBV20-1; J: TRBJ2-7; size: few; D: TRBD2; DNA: TGCAGTGCTAGGGTCCCTAGCGGGAGGACGACCTACGAGCAGTACTTC; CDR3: CSARVPSGRTTYEQYF
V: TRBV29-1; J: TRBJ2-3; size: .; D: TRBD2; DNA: TGCAGCGTTGGTATAGCGGGAAGTCGTACAGATACGCAGTATTTT; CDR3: CSVGIAGSRTDTQYF
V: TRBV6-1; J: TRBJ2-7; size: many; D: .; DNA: TGTGCCAGCAACCCCATCATTACAGGGTACGAGCAGTACTTC; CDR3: CASNPIITGYEQYF
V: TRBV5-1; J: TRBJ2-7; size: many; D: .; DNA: TGCGCCAGCAGCTTGGCCCCGACTTACTCCTACGAGCAGTACTTC; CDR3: CASSLAPTYSYEQYF
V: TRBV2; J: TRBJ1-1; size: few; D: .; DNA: TGCGCCAGCAGCCAGGGCGGGTTAGTAAAGGACACTGAAGCTTTCTTT; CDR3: CASSQGGLVKDTEAFF
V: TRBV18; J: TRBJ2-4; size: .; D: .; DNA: TGTGCCAGCTCACCACCGAAAAAAACCCAAAACATTCAGTACTTC; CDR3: CASSPPKKTQNIQYF
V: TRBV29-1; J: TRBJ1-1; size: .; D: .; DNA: TGCAGCGTTGAACGGGGGCCGGGCACTGAAGCTTTCTTT; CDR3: CSVERGPGTEAFF
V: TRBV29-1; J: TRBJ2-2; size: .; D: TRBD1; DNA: TGCAGCGTTGAAGATCCACGGACAGGGGTGATCGGGGAGCTGTTTTTT; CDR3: CSVEDPRTGVIGELFF
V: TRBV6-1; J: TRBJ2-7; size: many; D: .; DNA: TGTGCCAGCAGTGTCCAGTTTGTTCCACTGGGGAGGTACGAGCAGTACTTC; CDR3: CASSVQFVPLGRYEQYF
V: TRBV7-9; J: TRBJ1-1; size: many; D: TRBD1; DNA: TGTGCCAGCAGCTTCGGACAGGGTTATACTGAAGCTTTCTTT; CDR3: CASSFGQGYTEAFF
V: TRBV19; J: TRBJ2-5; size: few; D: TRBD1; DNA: TGTGCCAGTAGTGCGGACAGGGAAGAGACCCAGTACTTC; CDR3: CASSADREETQYF
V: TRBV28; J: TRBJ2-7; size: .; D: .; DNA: TGTGCCAGCACCTTTGGACCAGGGGACGAGCAGTACTTC; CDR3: CASTFGPGDEQYF
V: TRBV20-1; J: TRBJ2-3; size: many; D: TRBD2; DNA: TGCAGTGCTAGAGCTCTTAAGCGGGGGGCGGGTTCAGATACGCAGTATTTT; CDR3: CSARALKRGAGSDTQYF
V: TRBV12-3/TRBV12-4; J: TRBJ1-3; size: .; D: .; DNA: TGTGCCAGCAGTTTACGGAGAAACTCTGGAAACACCATATATTTT; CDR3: CASSLRRNSGNTIYF
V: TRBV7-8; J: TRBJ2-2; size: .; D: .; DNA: TGTGCCAGCAGCGGAACTACAGGGATCGCCGGGGAGCTGTTTTTT; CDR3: CASSGTTGIAGELFF
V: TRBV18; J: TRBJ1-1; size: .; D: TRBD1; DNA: TGTGCCAGCTCACCAAAAAGTTTGACAGGGGCTACGGGCACTGAAGCTTTCTTT; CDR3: CASSPKSLTGATGTEAFF
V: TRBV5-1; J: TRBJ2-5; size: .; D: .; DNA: TGCGCCAGCAGCTTGGGCGACAGGCGGACTGTCCAAGAGACCCAGTACTTC; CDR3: CASSLGDRRTVQETQYF
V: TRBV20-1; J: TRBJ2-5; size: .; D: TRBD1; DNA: TGCAGTGCTAGAGGTGGGGGCCAGGGGGCTGTGGCGCTGGAGACCCAGTACTTC; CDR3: CSARGGGQGAVALETQYF
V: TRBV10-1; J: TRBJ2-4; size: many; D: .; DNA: TGCGCCAGCAGTGAGGGACAGAGAGAGTTCATTGTAAACATTCAGTACTTC; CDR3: CASSEGQREFIVNIQYF
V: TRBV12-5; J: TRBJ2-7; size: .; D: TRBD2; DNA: TGTGCTAGTGGTTTGGCCCTAGCGGGAGGGTCCTACGAGCAGTACTTC; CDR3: CASGLALAGGSYEQYF
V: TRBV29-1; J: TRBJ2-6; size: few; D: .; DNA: TGCAGCGTTGTAGGTGCGTCTGGGGCCAACGTCCTGACTTTC; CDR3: CSVVGASGANVLTF
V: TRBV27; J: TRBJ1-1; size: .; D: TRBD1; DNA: TGTGCCAGCAGTCCCGGGACAGGGGGAAGGAACACTGAAGCTTTCTTT; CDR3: CASSPGTGGRNTEAFF
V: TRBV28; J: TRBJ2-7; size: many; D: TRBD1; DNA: TGTGCCAGCAGTTTAACCGGGACAGGGATTAATCAGTACTTC; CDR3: CASSLTGTGINQYF
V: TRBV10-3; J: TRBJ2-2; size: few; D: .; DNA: TGTGCCATCAACATAGAAAACACCGGGGAGCTGTTTTTT; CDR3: CAINIENTGELFF
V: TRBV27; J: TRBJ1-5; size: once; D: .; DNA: TGTGCCAGCTCCAATGGGGGACCGGGCAATCAGCCCCAGCATTTT; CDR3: CASSNGGPGNQPQHF
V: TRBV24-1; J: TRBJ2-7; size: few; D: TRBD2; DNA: TGTGCCACCAGCAGACTAGCGGGAGGGTGTAGCGAGCAGTACTTC; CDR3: CATSRLAGGCSEQYF
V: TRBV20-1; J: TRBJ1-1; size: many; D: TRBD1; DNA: TGCAGTGCTAGGCAAGGGACAGGGAGCACTGAAGCTTTCTTT; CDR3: CSARQGTGSTEAFF
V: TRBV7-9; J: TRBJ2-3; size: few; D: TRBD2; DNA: TGTGCCCGCGCGGGGGATGGCACAGATACGCAGTATTTT; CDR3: CARAGDGTDTQYF
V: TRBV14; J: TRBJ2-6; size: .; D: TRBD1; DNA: TGTGCCAGCAGCCATAAATCCAGGACAGGGGGCTCTGGGGCCAACGTCCTGACTTTC; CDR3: CASSHKSRTGGSGANVLTF